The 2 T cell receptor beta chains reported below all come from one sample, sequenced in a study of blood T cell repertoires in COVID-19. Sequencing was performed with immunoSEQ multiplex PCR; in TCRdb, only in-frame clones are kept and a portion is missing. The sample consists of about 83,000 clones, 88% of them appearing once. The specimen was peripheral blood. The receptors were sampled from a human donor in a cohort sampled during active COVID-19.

DNA for the CDR3: TGTGCCAGCTCACCGTTGGCAGGCTACGAGCAGTACTTC. Translating it yields CASSPLAGYEQYF. The V and J genes are TRBV18 and TRBJ2-7; D gene ambiguous. Looked up from germline, CDR1 is KGHSH and CDR2 is LQKENI. Deletions cut 3 bases from V and 3 bases from J, with 9 bases between. This CDR3 is built from 13 residues. The full variable domain, in which reference TRBV18 and TRBJ2-7 provide the parts outside the CDR3, is NAGVMQNPRHLVRRRGQEARLRCSPMKGHSHVYWYRQLPEEGLKFMVYLQKENIIDESGMPKERFSAEFPKEGPSILRIQQVVRGDSAAYFCASSPLAGYEQYFGPGTRLTVT.

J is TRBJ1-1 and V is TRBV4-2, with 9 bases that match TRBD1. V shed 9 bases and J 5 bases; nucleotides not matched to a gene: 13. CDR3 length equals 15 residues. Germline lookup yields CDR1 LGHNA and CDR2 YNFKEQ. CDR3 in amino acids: CASSPTGGLGTEAFF. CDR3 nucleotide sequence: TGTGCCAGTAGTCCGACAGGGGGGCTTGGAACTGAAGCTTTCTTT.